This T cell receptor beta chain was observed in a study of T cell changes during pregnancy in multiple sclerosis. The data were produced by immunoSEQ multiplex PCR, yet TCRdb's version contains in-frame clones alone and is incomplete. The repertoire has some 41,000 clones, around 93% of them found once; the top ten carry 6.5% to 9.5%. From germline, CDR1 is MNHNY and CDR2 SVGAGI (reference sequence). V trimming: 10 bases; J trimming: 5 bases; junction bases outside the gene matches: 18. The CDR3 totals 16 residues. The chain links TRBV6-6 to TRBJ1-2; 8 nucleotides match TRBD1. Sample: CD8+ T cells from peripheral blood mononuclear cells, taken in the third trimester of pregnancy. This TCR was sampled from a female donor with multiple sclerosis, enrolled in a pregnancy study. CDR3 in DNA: TGTGCCACCCAACCGCCTCGACAGGGGACCAGTTATGGCTACACCTTC. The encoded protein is CATQPPRQGTSYGYTF.